The next 11 T cell receptor beta chains were all read from a single sample in a study of long-term antiretroviral therapy in people with HIV (dated by TCRdb to the early 2020s). Sequencing of the TRB variable region was done with the immunoSEQ hsTCRB v3.0 assay at survey level resolution. TCRdb carries this immuneACCESS record with in-frame sequences only. Its versions omit some clonotypes, under half of them owing to an unresolved V gene in the studies checked, with the rest unexplained. The sample yields under 45,000 clones; roughly nine tenths were counted once. The top ten constitute 4% of the sample. This specimen was unsorted PBMCs, taken 1.2 years after starting antiretroviral therapy. The receptors here all came from a woman aged 50 to 60 with HIV.

The chain carries TRBV6-1 and TRBJ2-5, with D tentatively TRBD1 (5 bases). The CDR3 totals 18 residues. CDR1 is MNHNS and CDR2 is SASEGT in the germline V gene. Trimming cost V 1 base and J 1 base, with 19 bases left between them. CDR3 sequence: CASSEELIVFTGQETQYF. CDR3 sequence (DNA): TGTGCCAGCAGTGAAGAGTTAATTGTTTTTACAGGCCAAGAGACCCAGTACTTC.

The rearrangement links TRBV5-4 to TRBJ1-2; D call uncertain. Trimming left V 4 bases short and J 0 bases short, with 16 bases between. The length of the CDR3 is 16 residues. Per germline, CDR1 SGHNT and CDR2 YYREEE (reference sequence). Written as DNA, the CDR3 is TGTGCCAGCAGCCCTCGGGCTGTAGGAGCTAACTATGGCTACACCTTC. Amino acid sequence: CASSPRAVGANYGYTF.

V and J are TRBV19 and TRBJ2-4; 10 nucleotides line up with TRBD1. CDR3 length: 17 amino acids. The ends lost 4 bases at V and 4 bases at J; junction bases unmatched: 10. Germline CDR1 LNHDA, CDR2 SQIVND (reference sequence). The CDR3 nucleotides read TGTGCCAGTAGTACCACTGACAGGGGGCCACTGAAAAACATTCAGTACTTC. Its translation: CASSTTDRGPLKNIQYF.

The J gene is TRBJ2-3, the V gene TRBV9, with D tentatively TRBD1 or TRBD2 (5 bases each). The CDR3 contains 12 residues. The germline gives CDR1 SGDLS, CDR2 YYNGEE. CDR3 DNA sequence: TGTGCTCCGGTGGGGGGCACAGATACGCAGTATTTT. Translation gives CAPVGGTDTQYF. Variable domain in full (rest from reference TRBV9 and TRBJ2-3): DSGVTQTPKHLITATGQRVTLRCSPRSGDLSVYWYQQSLDQGLQFLIQYYNGEERAKGNILERFSAQQFPDLHSELNLSSLELGDSALYFCAPVGGTDTQYFGPGTRLTVL.

The CDR3 protein is CSADQGVGEQYF. The CDR3 coding sequence is TGCAGCGCCGACCAGGGGGTCGGCGAGCAGTACTTC. The V gene is TRBV29-1, the J gene TRBJ2-5, with TRBD1 identical over 7 bases. The DNA end favors TRBJ2-7, so the J call may be wrong. In germline, CDR1 is SQVTM, CDR2 ANQGSEA. The CDR3 covers 12 residues.

The rearrangement links TRBV5-8 to TRBJ2-1; no clear D gene. The germline V and J ends were trimmed by 0 bases and 0 bases, with 16 bases remaining between them. Germline-derived CDR1 and CDR2 are SGHTS and YDEGEE. The CDR3 spans 18 residues. This CDR3 is CASSLGPPGRSSYNEQFF. In DNA, the CDR3 is TGTGCCAGCAGCTTGGGCCCCCCGGGCAGGAGCTCCTACAATGAGCAGTTCTTC.

The chain recombines TRBV19 with TRBJ2-3, with 13 bases that match TRBD2. The germline gives CDR1 LNHDA, CDR2 SQIVND (reference sequence). J lost 4 bases, V lost 9 bases, and 7 bases had no gene match. The CDR3 totals 15 residues. This chain's CDR3 is CASATSGGAPDTQYF. The DNA of the CDR3 is TGTGCCAGCGCTACTAGCGGGGGGGCCCCAGATACGCAGTATTTT.

The J gene is TRBJ1-5, the V gene TRBV6-5; the match to TRBD1 covers 10 bases. The germline V gene encodes CDR1 MNHEY and CDR2 SVGAGI. The CDR3 loop spans 15 amino acids. Germline trimming cut 6 bases from V and 5 bases from J; bases unmatched to any gene: 7. This CDR3 reads CASRPGTGVDQPQHF. CDR3 DNA: TGTGCCAGCAGGCCCGGGACAGGGGTGGATCAGCCCCAGCATTTT.

CDR3 amino acids: CASSLAGNTEAFF. The CDR3 DNA reads TGTGCCAGCAGCTTGGCCGGGAACACTGAAGCTTTCTTT. The gene calls are TRBV5-5 and TRBJ1-1; no clear D gene. The CDR3 extends over 13 amino acids. Germline loops: CDR1 SGHKS, CDR2 YYEKEE (reference sequence). V lost 0 bases and J 1 base, leaving 4 bases between the germline ends.

This chain joins TRBV16 and TRBJ2-2; TRBD1 matches 8 bases. The CDR3 spans 17 residues. The V and J ends lost 4 bases and 1 base, in that order; junction bases with no gene match: 8. CDR1 is KGHSY, CDR2 FQNENV, per germline. CDR3 region: CASSRPRQGRNTGELFF. The CDR3 bases are TGTGCCAGCAGCCGACCCCGACAGGGGCGGAACACCGGGGAGCTGTTTTTT.

CDR3: CASTPSRGGADTQYF. Written as DNA, the CDR3 is TGTGCCAGTACCCCTAGCAGGGGGGGGGCAGATACGCAGTATTTT. This chain uses TRBV19 with TRBJ2-3, with D possibly being TRBD1 or TRBD2 (7 bases each). V was clipped by 7 bases and J by 4 bases, with 18 bases between them. Per the germline V gene, CDR1 is LNHDA and CDR2 is SQIVND (reference sequence). The CDR3 is 15 amino acids.